Described below is a single T cell receptor beta chain sequence and its context. The sample belongs to a study of blood T cell repertoires in COVID-19. About the study: Samples came from the United States, Italy and Spain, spanning acute and convalescent COVID-19. Sample material is recorded as cDNA or gDNA derived from T cells, B-cell-depleted T cells, or PBMCs.

In the source study's methods: Estimated nucleated cell counts came from reference gene primer amplification. Produced via immunoSEQ multiplex PCR; TCRdb's table is partial and in-frame only. For V, J and clone size, that table is used; D and trimming come from the DNA. This table has about 50,000 clones, over 80% appearing once. The CDR3 is 16 residues long. Germline CDR1 and CDR2: GTSNPN and SVGIG (reference sequence). V lost 2 bases to trimming and J lost 2 bases; unmatched junction nucleotides: 10. This clonotype originated in a human donor in a cohort sampled during active COVID-19. The chain has TRBV30 and TRBJ2-3, with 7 bases lining up with TRBD2. The sequencing sample was made of peripheral blood. CDR3 sequence (DNA): TGTGCCTGGAGTAGTACCGAGACTAGCTACACAGATACGCAGTATTTT. Translated: CAWSSTETSYTDTQYF. Supplemented by reference TRBV30 and TRBJ2-3, the full variable domain reads SQTIHQWPATLVQPVGSPLSLECTVEGTSNPNLYWYRQAAGRGLQLLFYSVGIGQISSEVPQNLSASRPQDRQFILSSKKLLLSDSGFYLCAWSSTETSYTDTQYFGPGTRLTVL.